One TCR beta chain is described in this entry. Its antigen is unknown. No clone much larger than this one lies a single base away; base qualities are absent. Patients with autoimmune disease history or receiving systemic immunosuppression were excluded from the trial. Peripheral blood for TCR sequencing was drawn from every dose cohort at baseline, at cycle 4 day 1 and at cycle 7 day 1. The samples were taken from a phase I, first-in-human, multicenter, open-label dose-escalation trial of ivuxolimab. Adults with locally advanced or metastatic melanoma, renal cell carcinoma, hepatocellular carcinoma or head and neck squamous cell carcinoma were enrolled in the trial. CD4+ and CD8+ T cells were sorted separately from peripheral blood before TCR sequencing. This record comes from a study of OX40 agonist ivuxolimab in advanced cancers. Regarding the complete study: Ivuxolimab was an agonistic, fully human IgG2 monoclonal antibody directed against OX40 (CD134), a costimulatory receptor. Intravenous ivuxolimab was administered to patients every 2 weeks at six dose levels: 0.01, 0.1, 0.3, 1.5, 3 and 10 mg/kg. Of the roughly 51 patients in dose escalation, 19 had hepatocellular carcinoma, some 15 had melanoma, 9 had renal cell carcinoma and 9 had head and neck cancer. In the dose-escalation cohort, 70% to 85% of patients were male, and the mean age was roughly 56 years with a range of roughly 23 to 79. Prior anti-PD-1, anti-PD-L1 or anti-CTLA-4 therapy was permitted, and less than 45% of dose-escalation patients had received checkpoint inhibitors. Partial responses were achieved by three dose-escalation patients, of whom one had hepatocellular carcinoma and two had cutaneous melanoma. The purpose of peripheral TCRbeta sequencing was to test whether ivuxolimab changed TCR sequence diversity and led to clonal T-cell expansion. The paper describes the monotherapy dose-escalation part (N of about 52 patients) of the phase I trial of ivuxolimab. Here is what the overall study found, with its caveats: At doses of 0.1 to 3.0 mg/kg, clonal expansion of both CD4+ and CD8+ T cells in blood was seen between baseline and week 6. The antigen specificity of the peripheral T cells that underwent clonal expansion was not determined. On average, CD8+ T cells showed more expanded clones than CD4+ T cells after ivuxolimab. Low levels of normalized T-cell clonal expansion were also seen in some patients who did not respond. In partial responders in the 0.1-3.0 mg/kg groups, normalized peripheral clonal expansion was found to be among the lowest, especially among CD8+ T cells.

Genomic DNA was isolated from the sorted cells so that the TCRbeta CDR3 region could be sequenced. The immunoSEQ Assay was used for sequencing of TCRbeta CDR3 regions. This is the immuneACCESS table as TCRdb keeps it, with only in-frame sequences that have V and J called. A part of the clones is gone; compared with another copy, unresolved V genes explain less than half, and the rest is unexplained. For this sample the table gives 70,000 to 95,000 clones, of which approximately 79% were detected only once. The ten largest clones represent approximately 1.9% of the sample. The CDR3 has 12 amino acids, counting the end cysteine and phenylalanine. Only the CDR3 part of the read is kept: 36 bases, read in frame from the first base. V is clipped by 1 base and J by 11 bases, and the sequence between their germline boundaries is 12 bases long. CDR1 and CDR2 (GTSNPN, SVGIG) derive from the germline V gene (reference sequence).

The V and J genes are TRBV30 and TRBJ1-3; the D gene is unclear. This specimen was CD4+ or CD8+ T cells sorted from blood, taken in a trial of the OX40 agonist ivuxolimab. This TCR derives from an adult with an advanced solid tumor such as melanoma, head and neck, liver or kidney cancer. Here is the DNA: TGTGCCTGGAGTGGGCCCGGGTTCGCCATATATTTT. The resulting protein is CAWSGPGFAIYF.